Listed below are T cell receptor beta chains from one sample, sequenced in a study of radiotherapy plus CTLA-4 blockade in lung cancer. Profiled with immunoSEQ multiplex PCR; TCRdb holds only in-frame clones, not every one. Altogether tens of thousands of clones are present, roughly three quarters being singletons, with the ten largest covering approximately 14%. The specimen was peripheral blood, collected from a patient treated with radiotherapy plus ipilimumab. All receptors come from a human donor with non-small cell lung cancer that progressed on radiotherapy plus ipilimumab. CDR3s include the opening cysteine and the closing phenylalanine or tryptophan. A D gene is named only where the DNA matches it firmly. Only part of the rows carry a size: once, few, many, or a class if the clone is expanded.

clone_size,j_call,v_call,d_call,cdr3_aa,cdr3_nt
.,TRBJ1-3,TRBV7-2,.,CASSLDPGHTIYF,TGTGCCAGCAGCTTAGATCCGGGCCACACCATATATTTT
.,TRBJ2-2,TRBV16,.,CARSKQGPSNTGELFF,TGTGCCAGGAGTAAACAGGGACCTTCGAACACCGGGGAGCTGTTTTTT
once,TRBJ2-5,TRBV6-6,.,CASSPQQGETQYF,TGTGCCAGCAGCCCACAACAGGGTGAGACCCAGTACTTC
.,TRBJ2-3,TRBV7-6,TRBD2,CASSLISEGGNTDTQYF,TGTGCCAGCAGCTTAATCTCTGAGGGAGGGAACACAGATACGCAGTATTTT
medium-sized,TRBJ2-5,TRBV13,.,CASREEGSPKTQYF,TGTGCCAGCAGAGAGGAGGGCTCCCCCAAGACCCAGTACTTC
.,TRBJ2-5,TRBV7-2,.,CASSSPKGETQYF,TGTGCCAGCAGCTCCCCGAAGGGAGAGACCCAGTACTTC
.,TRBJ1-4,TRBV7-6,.,CASSLETATNEKLFF,TGTGCCAGCAGCTTAGAAACAGCAACTAATGAAAAACTGTTTTTT
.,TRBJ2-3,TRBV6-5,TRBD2,CASAGLAGGDTQYF,TGTGCCAGCGCGGGACTAGCGGGAGGAGATACGCAGTATTTT
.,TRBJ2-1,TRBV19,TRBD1,CASSWTGYNEQFF,TGTGCCAGTAGCTGGACAGGGTACAATGAGCAGTTCTTC
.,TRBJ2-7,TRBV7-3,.,CASSLRSDSSYEQYF,TGTGCCAGCAGCTTAAGATCCGACAGCTCCTACGAGCAGTACTTC
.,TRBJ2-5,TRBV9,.,CASSEGLAQETQYF,TGTGCCAGCAGCGAGGGGCTAGCACAAGAGACCCAGTACTTC
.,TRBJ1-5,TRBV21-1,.,CASSKVVTGKKPWSNQPQHF,TGTGCCAGCAGCAAAGTTGTAACAGGGAAGAAGCCTTGGAGCAATCAGCCCCAGCATTTT
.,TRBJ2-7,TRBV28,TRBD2,CASSLSGGSYEQYF,TGTGCCAGCAGTTTATCGGGGGGATCCTACGAGCAGTACTTC
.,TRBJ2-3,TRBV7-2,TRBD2,CASSSGLAGVADTQYF,TGTGCCAGCAGCTCGGGACTAGCGGGAGTGGCAGATACGCAGTATTTT
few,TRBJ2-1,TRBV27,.,CASSPRAYNEQFF,TGTGCCAGCAGTCCCAGGGCCTACAATGAGCAGTTCTTC
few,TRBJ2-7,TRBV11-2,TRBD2,CASSVGTSQRGYEQYF,TGTGCCAGCAGCGTGGGGACTAGCCAAAGAGGTTACGAGCAGTACTTC